What follows are 4 T cell receptor beta chains derived from one specimen sequenced in a study of T cell clusters in autoimmune cytopenias. Tens of thousands of genome equivalents of blood DNA were amplified for TRB. Multiplex touch-down PCR amplified TRB using TRB-A and TRB-B pools in one tube. TCRdb re-analyzed the multiplex PCR reads; it lists each CDR3 protein once, without DNA. Seen in this sample are around 600 distinct CDR3 sequences; the ten most common clones hold 23%. Sequencing was performed on peripheral blood. The origin of the receptors is a human donor with an autoimmune cytopenia or autoimmune hepatitis (not recorded which).

Measured by frequency, this clonotype is large. The J gene is TRBJ2-1, the V gene TRBV19. The length of the CDR3 is 15 residues. The germline V gene has CDR1 LNHDA and CDR2 SQIVND (reference sequence). This chain's CDR3 is CASSTPSGVSNEQFF.

According to its frequency, this clonotype is large. The rearrangement joins TRBV6-5 to TRBJ1-6; the D gene TCRdb calls, TRBD1, cannot be checked with no DNA. CDR1 is MNHEY, CDR2 SVGAGI, per germline. The length of the CDR3 is 15 residues. The CDR3: CASSYEGASNSPLHF.

This clonotype is classed as large by frequency. The chain has TRBV6-5 and TRBJ1-3; the D call from TCRdb, TRBD1, cannot be confirmed without DNA. The CDR3 is made up of 16 amino acids. Germline values: CDR1 MNHEY, CDR2 SVGAGI. The CDR3 loop reads CASTPEPGLSGNTIYF.

Judged by frequency, this clonotype is large. This chain uses TRBV6-5 with TRBJ2-7; TCRdb's D gene call, TRBD2, goes unchecked for lack of DNA. CDR3 length: 16 residues. Germline V CDR1 and CDR2: MNHEY, SVGAGI. CDR3 protein: CASSYSGSALIYEQYF.